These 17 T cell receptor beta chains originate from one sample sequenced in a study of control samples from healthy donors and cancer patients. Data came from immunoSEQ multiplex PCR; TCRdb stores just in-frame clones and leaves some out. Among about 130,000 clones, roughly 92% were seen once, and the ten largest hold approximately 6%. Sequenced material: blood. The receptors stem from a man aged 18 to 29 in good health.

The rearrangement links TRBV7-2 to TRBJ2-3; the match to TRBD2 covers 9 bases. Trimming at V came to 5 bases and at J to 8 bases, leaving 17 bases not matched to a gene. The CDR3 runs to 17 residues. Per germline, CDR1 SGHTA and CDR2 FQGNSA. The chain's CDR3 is CASSESSSGGLRVTQYF. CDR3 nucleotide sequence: TGTGCCAGCAGCGAAAGCAGTAGCGGGGGCCTTCGGGTTACGCAGTATTTT.

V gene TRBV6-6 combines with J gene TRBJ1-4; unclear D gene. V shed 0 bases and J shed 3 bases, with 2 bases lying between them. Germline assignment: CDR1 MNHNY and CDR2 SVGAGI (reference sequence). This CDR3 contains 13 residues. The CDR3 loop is CASSYSANEKLFF. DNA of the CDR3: TGTGCCAGCAGTTACTCGGCTAATGAAAAACTGTTTTTT.

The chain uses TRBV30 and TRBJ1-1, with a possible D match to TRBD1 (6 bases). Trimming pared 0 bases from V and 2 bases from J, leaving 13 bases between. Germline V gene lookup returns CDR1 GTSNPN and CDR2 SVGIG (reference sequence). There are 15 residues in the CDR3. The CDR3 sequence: CAWSVLGQPNTEAFF. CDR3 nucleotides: TGTGCCTGGAGTGTACTTGGACAGCCCAACACTGAAGCTTTCTTT.

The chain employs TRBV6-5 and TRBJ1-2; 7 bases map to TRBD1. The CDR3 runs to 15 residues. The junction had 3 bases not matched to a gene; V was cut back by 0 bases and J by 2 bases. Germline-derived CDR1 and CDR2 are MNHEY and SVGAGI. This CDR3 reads CASSYSQGGNYGYTF. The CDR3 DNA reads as TGTGCCAGCAGTTACTCGCAAGGGGGCAACTATGGCTACACCTTC.

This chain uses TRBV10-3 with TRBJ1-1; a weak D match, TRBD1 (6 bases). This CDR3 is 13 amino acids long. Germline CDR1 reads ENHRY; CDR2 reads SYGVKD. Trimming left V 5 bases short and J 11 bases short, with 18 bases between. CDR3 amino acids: CAISTTGNERAFF. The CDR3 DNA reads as TGTGCCATCAGTACGACAGGTAACGAGAGGGCTTTCTTT.

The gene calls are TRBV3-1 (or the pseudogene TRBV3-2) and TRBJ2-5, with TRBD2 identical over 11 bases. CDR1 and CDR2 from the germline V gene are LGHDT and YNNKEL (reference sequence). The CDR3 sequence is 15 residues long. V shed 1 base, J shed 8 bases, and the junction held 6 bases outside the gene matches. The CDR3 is CASSQGVAGGTTQYF. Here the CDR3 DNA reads TGTGCCAGCAGCCAAGGGGTAGCGGGGGGGACTACCCAGTACTTC.

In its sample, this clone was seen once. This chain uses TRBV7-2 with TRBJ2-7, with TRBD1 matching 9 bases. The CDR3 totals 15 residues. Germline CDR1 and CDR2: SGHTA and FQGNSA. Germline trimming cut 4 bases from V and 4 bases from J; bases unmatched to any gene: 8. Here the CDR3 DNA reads TGTGCCAGCAGCTCCAGGACAGGGGAGGGATACGAGCAGTACTTC. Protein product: CASSSRTGEGYEQYF.

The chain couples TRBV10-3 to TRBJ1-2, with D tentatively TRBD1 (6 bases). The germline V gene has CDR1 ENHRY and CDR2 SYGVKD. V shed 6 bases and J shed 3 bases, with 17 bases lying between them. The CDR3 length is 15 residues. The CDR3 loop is CAISLRGLNDYGYTF. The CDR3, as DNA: TGTGCCATCAGCCTCAGGGGATTGAACGACTATGGCTACACCTTC.

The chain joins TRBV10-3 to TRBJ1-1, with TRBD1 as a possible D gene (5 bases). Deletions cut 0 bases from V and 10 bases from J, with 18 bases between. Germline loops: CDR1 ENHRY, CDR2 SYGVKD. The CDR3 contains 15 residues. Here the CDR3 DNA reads TGTGCCATCAGTGAGTCGCAGGGCCCCGTTGACGGAGCTTTCTTT. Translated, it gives CAISESQGPVDGAFF.

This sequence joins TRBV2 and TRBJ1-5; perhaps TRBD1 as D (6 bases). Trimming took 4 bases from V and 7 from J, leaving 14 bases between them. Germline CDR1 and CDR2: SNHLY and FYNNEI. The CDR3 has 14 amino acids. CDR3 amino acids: CASSVGGFGQPQHF. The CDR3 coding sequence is TGTGCCAGCAGTGTAGGGGGGTTCGGACAGCCCCAGCATTTT.

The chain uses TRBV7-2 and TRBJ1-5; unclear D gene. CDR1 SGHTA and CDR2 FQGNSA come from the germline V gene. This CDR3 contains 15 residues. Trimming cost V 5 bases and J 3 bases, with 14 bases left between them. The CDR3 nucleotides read TGTGCCAGCAGCCGTGGGGAACAGAACAATCAGCCCCAGCATTTT. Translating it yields CASSRGEQNNQPQHF.

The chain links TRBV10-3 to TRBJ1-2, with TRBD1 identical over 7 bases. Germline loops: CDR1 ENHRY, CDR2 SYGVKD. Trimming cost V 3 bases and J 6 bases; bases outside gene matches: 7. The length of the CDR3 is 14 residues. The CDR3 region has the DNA TGTGCCATCAGTGACTCCGGGACAGTGAATGGCTACACCTTC. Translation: CAISDSGTVNGYTF.

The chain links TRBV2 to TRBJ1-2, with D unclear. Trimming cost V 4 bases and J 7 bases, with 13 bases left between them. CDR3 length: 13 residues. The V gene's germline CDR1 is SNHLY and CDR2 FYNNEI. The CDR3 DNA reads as TGTGCCAGCAGTGGTCCCGGACTGGGTGGCTACACCTTC. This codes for CASSGPGLGGYTF.

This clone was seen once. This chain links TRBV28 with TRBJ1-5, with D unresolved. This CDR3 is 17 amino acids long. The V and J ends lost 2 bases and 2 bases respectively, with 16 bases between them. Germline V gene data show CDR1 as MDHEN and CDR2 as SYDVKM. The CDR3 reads CASSLLIQRRGNQPQHF. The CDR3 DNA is TGTGCCAGCAGTTTACTTATACAGCGTCGGGGCAATCAGCCCCAGCATTTT.

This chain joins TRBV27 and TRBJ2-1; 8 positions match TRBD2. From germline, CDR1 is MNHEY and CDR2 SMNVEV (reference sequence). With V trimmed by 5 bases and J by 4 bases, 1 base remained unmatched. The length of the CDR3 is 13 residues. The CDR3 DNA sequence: TGTGCCAGCAGTGCGGGGGGTTACAATGAGCAGTTCTTC. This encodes CASSAGGYNEQFF.

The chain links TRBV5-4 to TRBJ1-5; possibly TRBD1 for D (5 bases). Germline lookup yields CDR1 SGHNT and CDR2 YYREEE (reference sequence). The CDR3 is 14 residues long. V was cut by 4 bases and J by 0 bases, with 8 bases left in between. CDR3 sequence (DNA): TGTGCCAGCAGCCGGGACGGTAGCAATCAGCCCCAGCATTTT. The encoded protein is CASSRDGSNQPQHF. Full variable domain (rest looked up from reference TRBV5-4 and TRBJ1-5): ETGVTQSPTHLIKTRGQQVTLRCSSQSGHNTVSWYQQALGQGPQFIFQYYREEENGRGNFPPRFSGLQFPNYSSELNVNALELDDSALYLCASSRDGSNQPQHFGDGTRLSIL.

CDR3 region: CASSSYSLAGNYEQYF. CDR3 coding DNA: TGTGCCAGCAGTTCCTATAGCTTAGCAGGGAACTACGAGCAGTACTTC. V usage is TRBV27 and J usage is TRBJ2-7; weak D call: TRBD1 (5 bases). Trimming pared 4 bases from V and 3 bases from J, leaving 19 bases between. Germline V CDR1 and CDR2: MNHEY, SMNVEV (reference sequence). The CDR3 contains 16 residues.